This entry is about one T cell receptor (beta chain). A junction boundary mismatches the germline segment, possibly from a read error. The CDR3 is made up of 14 amino acids. The germline CDR1 and CDR2 sequences are SQVTM and ANQGSEA. These data belong to a study of tumor-infiltrating lymphocytes in primary liver carcinoma. Investigators took RNA and DNA out together from roughly 18-30 mg of unsorted bulk tissue. Surgical resection treated primary liver carcinoma in the patients. From around 500 ng of total RNA, TCR beta-specific cDNA was reverse-transcribed using a constant-region primer. Sequencing libraries for TCR beta derived from three nested multiplex PCR rounds that used slightly modified ARM-PCR. The opening two PCR rounds, around 9 cycles each, paired TRBV1-TRBV30 forward primers with a C-beta reverse primer. TCRdb independently ran MiXCR on the multiplex PCR reads; one entry per CDR3 protein. The sample yields more than 85,000 distinct CDR3 sequences, about four fifths seen once.

The V gene is TRBV29-1, the J gene TRBJ2-5; a weak D match, TRBD1 (5 bases). The sample taken for sequencing was liver tumor tissue from sampling region 3. Sample subset: tumor region T3, left-lateral pole. This receptor was obtained from a man between 40 and 49 years old with primary liver carcinoma and hepatitis B virus infection. For the CDR3, the DNA is TGCAGTGTTGAAGATGTTGGACAAGAAGAGACCCAGTACTTC. Encoded protein: CSVEDVGQEETQYF.